This T cell receptor beta chain comes out of a study of blood T cell repertoires in COVID-19. Study-wide background: Spain, Italy and the United States supplied samples that represented acute and convalescent COVID-19.

Authors' processing steps: Nucleated cell counts were estimated from reference gene primer amplification. Using immunoSEQ multiplex PCR, the repertoire was profiled, and TCRdb retains in-frame clones only, with some absent. The D gene and trimming were derived from the DNA, and the V and J assignments and clone size from that table. The sample holds 120,000 to 150,000 clones, approximately 80% seen once. Trimming left V 6 bases short and J 2 bases short, with 14 bases between. The germline V gene encodes CDR1 SNHLY and CDR2 FYNNEI. The CDR3 has 14 amino acids. The rearrangement joins TRBV2 to TRBJ2-7, with D perhaps matching TRBD1 (5 bases). The sample was peripheral blood. The sequence was obtained from a human donor in a cohort sampled during active COVID-19. DNA of the CDR3: TGTGCCAGCAGGGACAATTTCCTTCCCTACGAGCAGTACTTC. Residues: CASRDNFLPYEQYF.